This TCR beta chain was documented in a study of sequential checkpoint blockade in melanoma. Study at large: Patients were randomized 1:1 to nivolumab-then-ipilimumab or ipilimumab-then-nivolumab first-line. Both treatment sequences were followed by maintenance nivolumab.

Sequencing was performed with immunoSEQ multiplex PCR; in TCRdb, only in-frame clones are kept and a portion is missing. The sample holds about 12,000 clones, around 65% seen once. Treatment: randomized to nivolumab then ipilimumab (arm A) or the reverse (arm B). None of the patients previously received DNA-damaging chemotherapy. Live CD3+CD8+ CD19− CD56− cells were sorted from PBMCs. The sequencing used CD8+ T cells sorted from blood (inferred from file names), collected from a patient given nivolumab and ipilimumab in sequence. The receptor comes from a human donor with melanoma.

CDR3 residues: CASSSSGRDRNEQFF. The CDR3 DNA is TGTGCCAGCAGCTCTAGCGGGAGGGATCGTAATGAGCAGTTCTTC. The chain combines TRBV11-2 with TRBJ2-1, with TRBD2 matching 12 bases. Germline CDR1 SGHAT, CDR2 FQNNGV. The CDR3 spans 15 residues. J was trimmed by 7 bases and V by 4 bases; bases with no gene match: 5.